The T cell receptor (beta chain) described here comes from a study of OX40 agonist ivuxolimab in advanced cancers. Study in general: Patients with prior anti-PD-1, anti-PD-L1 or anti-CTLA-4 therapy were eligible; less than 50% had some.

The CDR3 is 14 residues long. Germline lookup yields CDR1 SNHLY and CDR2 FYNNEI. V was trimmed by 7 bases and J by 1 base, leaving 13 bases between them. Produced via immunoSEQ multiplex PCR; TCRdb's table is partial and in-frame only. Seen here are about 97,000 clones, approximately 87% observed once, and the top ten hold around 5.5%. This TCR derives from an adult with an advanced solid tumor such as melanoma, head and neck, liver or kidney cancer. The chain is built from TRBV2 and TRBJ2-5; no clear D gene. The sequences come from CD4+ or CD8+ T cells sorted from blood, collected in a trial of the OX40 agonist ivuxolimab. CDR3 sequence: CASTITASQETQYF. Written as DNA, the CDR3 is TGTGCCAGCACGATAACGGCATCCCAAGAGACCCAGTACTTC.